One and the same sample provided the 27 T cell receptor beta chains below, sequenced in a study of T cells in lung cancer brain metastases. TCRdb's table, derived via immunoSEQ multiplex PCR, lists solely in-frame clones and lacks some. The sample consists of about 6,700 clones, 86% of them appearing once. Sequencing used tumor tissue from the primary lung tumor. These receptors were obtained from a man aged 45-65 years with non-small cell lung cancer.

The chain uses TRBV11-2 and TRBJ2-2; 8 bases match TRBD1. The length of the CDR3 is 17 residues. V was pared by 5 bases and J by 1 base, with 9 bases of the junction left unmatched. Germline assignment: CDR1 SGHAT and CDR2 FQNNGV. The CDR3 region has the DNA TGTGCCAGCAGCCGGGCAAGGACAGGGCGGAACACCGGGGAGCTGTTTTTT. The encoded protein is CASSRARTGRNTGELFF.

DNA of the CDR3: TGTGCCAGCAGCTTCGTGTCAGAGACCCAGTACTTC. This translates into CASSFVSETQYF. V is TRBV7-8 and J is TRBJ2-5; no clear D. Germline assignment: CDR1 SGHVS and CDR2 FQNEAQ. The CDR3 is 12 amino acids. Trimming cost V 3 bases and J 4 bases, with 6 bases left between them.

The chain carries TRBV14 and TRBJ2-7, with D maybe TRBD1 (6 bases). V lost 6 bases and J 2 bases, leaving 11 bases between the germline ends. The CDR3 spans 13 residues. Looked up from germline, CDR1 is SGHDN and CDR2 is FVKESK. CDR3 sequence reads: CASRPTGPYEQYF. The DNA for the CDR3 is TGTGCCAGCAGGCCCACAGGGCCCTACGAGCAGTACTTC.

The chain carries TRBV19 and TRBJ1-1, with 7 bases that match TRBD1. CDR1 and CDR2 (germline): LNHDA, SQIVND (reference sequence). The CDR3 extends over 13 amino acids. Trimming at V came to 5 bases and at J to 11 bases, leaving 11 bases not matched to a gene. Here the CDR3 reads CASSDHRGDGAFF. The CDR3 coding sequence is TGTGCCAGTAGTGATCACAGGGGCGATGGGGCTTTCTTT.

The CDR3 loop reads CASRKEGGISTEAFF. CDR3 DNA: TGTGCCAGCAGGAAGGAGGGGGGAATTAGCACTGAAGCTTTCTTT. V usage is TRBV6-1 and J usage is TRBJ1-1; tentative D call: TRBD1 (6 bases). Per germline, CDR1 MNHNS and CDR2 SASEGT. V was trimmed by 6 bases and J by 4 bases, leaving 18 bases between them. CDR3 size: 15 residues.

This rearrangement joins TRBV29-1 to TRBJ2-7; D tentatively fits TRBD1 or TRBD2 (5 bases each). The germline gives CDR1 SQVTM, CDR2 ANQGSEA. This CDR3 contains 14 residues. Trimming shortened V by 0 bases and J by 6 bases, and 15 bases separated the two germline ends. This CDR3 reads CSVEDRRQGFEQYF. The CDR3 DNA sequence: TGCAGCGTTGAAGATCGGAGGCAGGGTTTCGAGCAGTACTTC.

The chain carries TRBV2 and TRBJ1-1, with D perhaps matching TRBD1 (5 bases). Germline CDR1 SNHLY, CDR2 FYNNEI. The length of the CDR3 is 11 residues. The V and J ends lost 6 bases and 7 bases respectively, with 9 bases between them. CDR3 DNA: TGTGCCAGCAGGTCCAGGGATGAAGCTTTCTTT. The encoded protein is CASRSRDEAFF.

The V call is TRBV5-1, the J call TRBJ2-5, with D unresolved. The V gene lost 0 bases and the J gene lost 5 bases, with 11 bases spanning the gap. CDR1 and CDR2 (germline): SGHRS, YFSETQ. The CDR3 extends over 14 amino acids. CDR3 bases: TGCGCCAGCAGCTTGGGGGTAGAGGCGGAGACCCAGTACTTC. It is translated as CASSLGVEAETQYF.

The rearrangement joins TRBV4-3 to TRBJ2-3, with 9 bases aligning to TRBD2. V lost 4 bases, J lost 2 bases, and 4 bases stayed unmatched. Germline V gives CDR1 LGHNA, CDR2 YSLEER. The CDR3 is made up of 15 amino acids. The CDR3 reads CASSRLAVNTDTQYF. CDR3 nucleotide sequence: TGCGCCAGCAGCCGACTAGCGGTGAACACAGATACGCAGTATTTT.

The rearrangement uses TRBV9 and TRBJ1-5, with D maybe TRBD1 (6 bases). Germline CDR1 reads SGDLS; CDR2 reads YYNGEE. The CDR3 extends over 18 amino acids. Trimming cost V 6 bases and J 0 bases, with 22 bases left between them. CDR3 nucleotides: TGTGCCAGCACCGAGAACAGGGTTATTCTCTATAGCAATCAGCCCCAGCATTTT. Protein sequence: CASTENRVILYSNQPQHF.

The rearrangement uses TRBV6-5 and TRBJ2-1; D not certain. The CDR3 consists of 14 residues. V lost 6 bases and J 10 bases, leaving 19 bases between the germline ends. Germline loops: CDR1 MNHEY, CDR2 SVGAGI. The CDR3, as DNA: TGTGCCAGCAGCCGGCGAGGCAGTGGCGCAGAGCAGTTCTTC. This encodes CASSRRGSGAEQFF.

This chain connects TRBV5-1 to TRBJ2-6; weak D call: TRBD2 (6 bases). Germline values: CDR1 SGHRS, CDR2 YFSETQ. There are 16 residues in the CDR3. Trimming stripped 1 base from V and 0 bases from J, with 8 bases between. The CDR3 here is CASSLMGGSGANVLTF. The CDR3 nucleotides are TGCGCCAGCAGCTTGATGGGGGGCTCTGGGGCCAACGTCCTGACTTTC.

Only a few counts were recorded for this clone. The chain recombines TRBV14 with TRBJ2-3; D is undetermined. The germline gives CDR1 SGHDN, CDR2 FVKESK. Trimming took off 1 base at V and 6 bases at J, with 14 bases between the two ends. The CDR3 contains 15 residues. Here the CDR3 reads CASSQGGSWSDTQYF. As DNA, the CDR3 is TGTGCCAGCAGCCAAGGTGGCAGCTGGTCGGATACGCAGTATTTT. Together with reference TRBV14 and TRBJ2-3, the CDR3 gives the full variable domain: EAGVTQFPSHSVIEKGQTVTLRCDPISGHDNLYWYRRVMGKEIKFLLHFVKESKQDESGMPNNRFLAERTGGTYSTLKVQPAELEDSGVYFCASSQGGSWSDTQYFGPGTRLTVL.

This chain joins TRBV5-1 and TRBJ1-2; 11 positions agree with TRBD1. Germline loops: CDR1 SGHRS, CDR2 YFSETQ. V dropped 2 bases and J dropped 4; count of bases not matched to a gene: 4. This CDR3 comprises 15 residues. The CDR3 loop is CASSLGDRGTYGYTF. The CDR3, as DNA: TGCGCCAGCAGCTTAGGGGACAGGGGGACCTATGGCTACACCTTC.

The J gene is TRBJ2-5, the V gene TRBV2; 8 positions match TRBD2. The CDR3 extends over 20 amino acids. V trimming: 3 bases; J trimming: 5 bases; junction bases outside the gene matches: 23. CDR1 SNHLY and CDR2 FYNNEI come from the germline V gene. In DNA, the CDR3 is TGTGCCAGCAGTGACGAGGGGTCTATCTGGAGCGGGGGCTATCGGGAGACCCAGTACTTC. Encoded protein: CASSDEGSIWSGGYRETQYF.

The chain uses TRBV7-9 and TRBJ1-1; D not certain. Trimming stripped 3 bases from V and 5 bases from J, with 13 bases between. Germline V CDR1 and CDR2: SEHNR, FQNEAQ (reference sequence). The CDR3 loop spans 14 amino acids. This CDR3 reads CASSFLRGGTEAFF. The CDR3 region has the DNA TGTGCCAGCAGCTTTCTCCGGGGAGGGACTGAAGCTTTCTTT.

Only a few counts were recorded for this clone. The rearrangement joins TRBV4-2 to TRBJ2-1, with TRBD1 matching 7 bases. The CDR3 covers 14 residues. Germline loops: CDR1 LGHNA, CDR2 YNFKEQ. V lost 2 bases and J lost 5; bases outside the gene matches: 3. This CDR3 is CASSQPQGDNEQFF. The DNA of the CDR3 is TGTGCCAGCAGCCAACCCCAGGGGGACAATGAGCAGTTCTTC.

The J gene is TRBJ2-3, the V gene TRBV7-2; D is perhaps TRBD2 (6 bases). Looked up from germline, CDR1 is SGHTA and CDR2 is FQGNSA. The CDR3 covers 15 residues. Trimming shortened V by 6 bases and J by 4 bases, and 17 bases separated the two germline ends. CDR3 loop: CASRPPSTGADTQYF. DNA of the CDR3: TGTGCCAGCAGGCCTCCGTCGACGGGGGCAGATACGCAGTATTTT.

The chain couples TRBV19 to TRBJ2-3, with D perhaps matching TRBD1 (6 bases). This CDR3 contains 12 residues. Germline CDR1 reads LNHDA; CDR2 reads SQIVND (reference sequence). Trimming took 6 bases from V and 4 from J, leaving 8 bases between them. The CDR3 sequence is CASSNRADTQYF. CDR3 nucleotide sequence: TGTGCCAGTAGCAACAGGGCAGATACGCAGTATTTT.

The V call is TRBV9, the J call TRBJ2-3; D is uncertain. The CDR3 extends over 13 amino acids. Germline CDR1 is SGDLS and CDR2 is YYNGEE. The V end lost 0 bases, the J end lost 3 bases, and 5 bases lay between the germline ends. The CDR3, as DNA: TGTGCCAGCAGCGTAGGTCAGACAGATACGCAGTATTTT. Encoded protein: CASSVGQTDTQYF.

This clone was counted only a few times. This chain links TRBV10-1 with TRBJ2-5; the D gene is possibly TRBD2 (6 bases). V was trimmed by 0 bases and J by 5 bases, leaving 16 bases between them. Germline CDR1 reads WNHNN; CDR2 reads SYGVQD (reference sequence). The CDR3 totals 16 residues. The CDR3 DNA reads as TGCGCCAGCAGTGAGTCGAGGGGACTGCAAGGGGAGACCCAGTACTTC. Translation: CASSESRGLQGETQYF.

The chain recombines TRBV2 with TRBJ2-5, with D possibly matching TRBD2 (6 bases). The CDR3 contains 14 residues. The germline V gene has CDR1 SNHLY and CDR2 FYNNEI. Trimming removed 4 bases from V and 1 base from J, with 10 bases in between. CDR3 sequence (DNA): TGTGCCAGCAGTGTCGAGACTAGCCAAGAGACCCAGTACTTC. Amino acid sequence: CASSVETSQETQYF.

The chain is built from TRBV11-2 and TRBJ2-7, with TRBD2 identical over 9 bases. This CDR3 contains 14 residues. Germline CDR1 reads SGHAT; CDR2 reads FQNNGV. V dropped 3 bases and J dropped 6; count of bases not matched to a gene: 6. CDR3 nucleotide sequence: TGTGCCAGCAGCTTCAGACTAGCGGCCCCCGAGCAGTACTTC. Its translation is CASSFRLAAPEQYF.

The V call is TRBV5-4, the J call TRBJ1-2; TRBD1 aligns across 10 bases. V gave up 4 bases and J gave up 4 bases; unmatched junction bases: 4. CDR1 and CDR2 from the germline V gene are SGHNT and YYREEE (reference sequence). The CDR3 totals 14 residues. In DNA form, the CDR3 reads TGTGCCAGCAGCCGACAGGGGGCAGTCTATGGCTACACCTTC. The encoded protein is CASSRQGAVYGYTF.

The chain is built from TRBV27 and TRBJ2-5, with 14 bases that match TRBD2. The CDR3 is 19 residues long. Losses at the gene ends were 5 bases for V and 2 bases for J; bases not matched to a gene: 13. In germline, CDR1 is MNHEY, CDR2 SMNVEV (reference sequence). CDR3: CASSRRPTSGGGSQETQYF. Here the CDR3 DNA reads TGTGCCAGCAGTCGACGCCCGACTAGCGGGGGGGGTTCGCAAGAGACCCAGTACTTC.

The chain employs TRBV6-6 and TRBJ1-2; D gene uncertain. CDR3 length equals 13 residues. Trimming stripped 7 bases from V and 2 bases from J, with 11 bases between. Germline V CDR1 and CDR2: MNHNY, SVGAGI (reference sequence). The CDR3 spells CASTPGMNYGYTF. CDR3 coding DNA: TGTGCCAGCACCCCGGGAATGAACTATGGCTACACCTTC.

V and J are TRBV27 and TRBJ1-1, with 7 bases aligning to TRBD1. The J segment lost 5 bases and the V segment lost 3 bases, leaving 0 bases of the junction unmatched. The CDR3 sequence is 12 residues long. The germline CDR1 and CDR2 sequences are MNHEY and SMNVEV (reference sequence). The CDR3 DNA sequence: TGTGCCAGCAGTTTCAGGGGGACTGAAGCTTTCTTT. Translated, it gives CASSFRGTEAFF.